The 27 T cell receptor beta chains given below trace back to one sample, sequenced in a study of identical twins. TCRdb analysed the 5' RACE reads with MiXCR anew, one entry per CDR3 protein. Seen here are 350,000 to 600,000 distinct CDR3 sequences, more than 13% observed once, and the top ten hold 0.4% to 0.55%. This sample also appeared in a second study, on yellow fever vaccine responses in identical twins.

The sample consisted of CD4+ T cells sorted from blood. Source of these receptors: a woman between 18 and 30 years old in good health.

The CDR3 loop is CASSPPVARETQYF. The CDR3 DNA follows: TGTGCCAGCTCACCACCGGTAGCTAGGGAGACCCAGTACTTC. The chain carries TRBV18 and TRBJ2-5; no clear D gene. The CDR3 contains 14 residues. V was shortened by 0 bases and J by 5 bases, with 10 bases between the two germline ends. Per germline, CDR1 KGHSH and CDR2 LQKENI.

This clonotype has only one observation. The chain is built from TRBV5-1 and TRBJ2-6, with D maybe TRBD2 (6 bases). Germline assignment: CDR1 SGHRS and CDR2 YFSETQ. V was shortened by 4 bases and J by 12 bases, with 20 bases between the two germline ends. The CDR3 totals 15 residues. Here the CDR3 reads CASSPGTGPGGVLTF. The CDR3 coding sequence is TGCGCCAGCAGCCCCGGGACCGGTCCCGGGGGCGTCCTGACTTTC.

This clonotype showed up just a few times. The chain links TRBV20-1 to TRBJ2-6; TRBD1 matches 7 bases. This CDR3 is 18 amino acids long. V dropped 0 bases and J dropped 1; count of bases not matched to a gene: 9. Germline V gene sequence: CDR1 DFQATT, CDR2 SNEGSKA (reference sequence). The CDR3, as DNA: TGCAGTGCTAGAGATCTGAGGGGGCTGGGGTCTGGGGCCAACGTCCTGACTTTC. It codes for CSARDLRGLGSGANVLTF.

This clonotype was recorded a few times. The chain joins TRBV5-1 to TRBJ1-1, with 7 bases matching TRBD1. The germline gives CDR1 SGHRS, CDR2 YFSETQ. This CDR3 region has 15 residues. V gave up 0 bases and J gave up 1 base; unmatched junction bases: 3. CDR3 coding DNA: TGCGCCAGCAGCTTGGGAGGGACAGAGAACACTGAAGCTTTCTTT. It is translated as CASSLGGTENTEAFF.

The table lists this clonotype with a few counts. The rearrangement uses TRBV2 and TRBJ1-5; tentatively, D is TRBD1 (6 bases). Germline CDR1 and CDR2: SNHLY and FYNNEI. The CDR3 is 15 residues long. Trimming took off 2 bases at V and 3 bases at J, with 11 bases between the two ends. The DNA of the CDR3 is TGTGCCAGCAGTGAAACAGGGTTAATCAATCAGCCCCAGCATTTT. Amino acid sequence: CASSETGLINQPQHF.

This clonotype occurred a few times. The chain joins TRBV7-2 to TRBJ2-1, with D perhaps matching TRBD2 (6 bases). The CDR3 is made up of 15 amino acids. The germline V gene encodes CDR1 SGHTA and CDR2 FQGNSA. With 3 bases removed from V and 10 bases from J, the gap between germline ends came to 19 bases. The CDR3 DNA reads TGTGCCAGCAGCTTTTCGCCGGGAGAAGGAAGGGAGCAGTTCTTC. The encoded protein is CASSFSPGEGREQFF.

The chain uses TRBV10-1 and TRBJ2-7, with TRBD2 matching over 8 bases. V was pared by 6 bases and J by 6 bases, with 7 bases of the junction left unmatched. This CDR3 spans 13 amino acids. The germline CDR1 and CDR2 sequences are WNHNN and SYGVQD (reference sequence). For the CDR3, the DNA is TGCGCCAGCAGCCCGGGACTAGGGGTCGAGCAGTACTTC. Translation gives CASSPGLGVEQYF.

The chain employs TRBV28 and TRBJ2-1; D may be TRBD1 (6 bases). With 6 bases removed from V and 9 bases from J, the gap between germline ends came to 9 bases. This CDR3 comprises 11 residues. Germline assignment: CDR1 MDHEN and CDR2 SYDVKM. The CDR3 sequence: CASRDRGEQFF. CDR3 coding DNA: TGTGCCAGCAGGGACAGAGGTGAGCAGTTCTTC. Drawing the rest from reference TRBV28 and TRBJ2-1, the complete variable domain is DVKVTQSSRYLVKRTGEKVFLECVQDMDHENMFWYRQDPGLGLRLIYFSYDVKMKEKGDIPEGYSVSREKKERFSLILESASTNQTSMYLCASRDRGEQFFGPGTRLTVL.

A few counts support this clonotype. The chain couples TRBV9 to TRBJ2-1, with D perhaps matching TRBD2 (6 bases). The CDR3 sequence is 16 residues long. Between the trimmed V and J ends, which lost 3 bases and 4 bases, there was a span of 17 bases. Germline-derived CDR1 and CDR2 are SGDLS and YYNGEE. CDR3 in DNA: TGTGCCAGCAGCGAGGTGGGACTCGCGGAATACAATGAGCAGTTCTTC. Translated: CASSEVGLAEYNEQFF.

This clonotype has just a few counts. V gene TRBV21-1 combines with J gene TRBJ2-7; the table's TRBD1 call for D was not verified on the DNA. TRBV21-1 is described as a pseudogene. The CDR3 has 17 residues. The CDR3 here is CASSSPGQRINSYEQYF. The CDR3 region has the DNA TGTGCCAGCAGCTCACCGGGACAAAGAATTAACTCCTACGAGCAGTACTTC.

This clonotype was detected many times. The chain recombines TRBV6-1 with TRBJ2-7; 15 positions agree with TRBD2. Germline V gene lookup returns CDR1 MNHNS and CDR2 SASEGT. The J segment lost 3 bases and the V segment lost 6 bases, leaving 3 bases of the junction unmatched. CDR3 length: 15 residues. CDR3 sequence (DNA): TGTGCCAGCAGGGGACTAGCGGGAGGCCTCTACGAGCAGTACTTC. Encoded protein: CASRGLAGGLYEQYF.

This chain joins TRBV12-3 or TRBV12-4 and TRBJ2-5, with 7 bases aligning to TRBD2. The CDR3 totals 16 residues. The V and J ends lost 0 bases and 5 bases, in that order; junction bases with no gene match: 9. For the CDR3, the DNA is TGTGCCAGCAGTTTAGCCCTAGCGGCCCAGTCGGAGACCCAGTACTTC. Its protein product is CASSLALAAQSETQYF.

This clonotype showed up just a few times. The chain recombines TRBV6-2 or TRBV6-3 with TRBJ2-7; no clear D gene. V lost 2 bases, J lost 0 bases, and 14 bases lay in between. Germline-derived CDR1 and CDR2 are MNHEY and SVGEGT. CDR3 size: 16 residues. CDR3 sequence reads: CASSYGSGVISYEQYF. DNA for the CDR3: TGTGCCAGCAGTTACGGATCTGGAGTCATCTCCTACGAGCAGTACTTC.

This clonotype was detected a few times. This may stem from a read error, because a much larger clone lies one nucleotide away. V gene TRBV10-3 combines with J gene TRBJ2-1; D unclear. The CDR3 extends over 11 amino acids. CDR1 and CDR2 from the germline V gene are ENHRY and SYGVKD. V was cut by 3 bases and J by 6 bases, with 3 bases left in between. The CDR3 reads CAISEFNEQFF. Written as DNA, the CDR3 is TGTGCCATCAGTGAATTCAATGAGCAGTTCTTC.

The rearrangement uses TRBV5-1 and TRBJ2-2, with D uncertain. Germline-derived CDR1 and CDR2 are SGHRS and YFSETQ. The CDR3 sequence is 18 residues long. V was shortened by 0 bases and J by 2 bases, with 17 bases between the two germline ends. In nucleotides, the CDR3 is TGCGCCAGCAGCTTGGCTTTTATGGGCAGCTCTAACACCGGGGAGCTGTTTTTT. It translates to CASSLAFMGSSNTGELFF.

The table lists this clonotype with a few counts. This chain's CDR3 is CASSATGSLGETQYF. The CDR3 DNA is TGTGCCAGCAGCGCGACAGGGTCCCTCGGAGAGACCCAGTACTTC. J is TRBJ2-5 and V is TRBV9, with 7 nucleotides matching TRBD1. V gave up 3 bases and J gave up 4 bases; unmatched junction bases: 9. The length of the CDR3 is 15 residues. Per the germline V gene, CDR1 is SGDLS and CDR2 is YYNGEE. Filled out from reference TRBV9 and TRBJ2-5, the complete variable domain reads DSGVTQTPKHLITATGQRVTLRCSPRSGDLSVYWYQQSLDQGLQFLIQYYNGEERAKGNILERFSAQQFPDLHSELNLSSLELGDSALYFCASSATGSLGETQYFGPGTRLLVL.

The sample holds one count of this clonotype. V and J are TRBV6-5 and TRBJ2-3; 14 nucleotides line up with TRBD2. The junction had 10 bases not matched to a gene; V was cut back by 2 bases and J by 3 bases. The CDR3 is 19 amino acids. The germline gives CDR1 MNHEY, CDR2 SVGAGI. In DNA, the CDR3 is TGTGCCAGCAGTTACCCTCCTTGGAGGACTAGCGGGAGGACAGATACGCAGTATTTT. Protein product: CASSYPPWRTSGRTDTQYF.

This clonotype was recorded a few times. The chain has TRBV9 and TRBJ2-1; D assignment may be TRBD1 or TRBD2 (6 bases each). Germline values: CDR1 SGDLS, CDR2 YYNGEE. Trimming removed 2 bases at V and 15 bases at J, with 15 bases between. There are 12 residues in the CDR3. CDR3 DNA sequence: TGTGCCAGCAGCGTTGAGGGGGGCCGGCCGTTCTTC. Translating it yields CASSVEGGRPFF.

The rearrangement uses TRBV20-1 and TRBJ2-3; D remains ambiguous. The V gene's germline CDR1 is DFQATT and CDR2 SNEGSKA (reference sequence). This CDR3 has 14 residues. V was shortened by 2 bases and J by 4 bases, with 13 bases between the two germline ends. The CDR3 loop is CSARLVREPDTQYF. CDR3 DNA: TGCAGTGCTAGACTAGTCCGCGAACCAGATACGCAGTATTTT.

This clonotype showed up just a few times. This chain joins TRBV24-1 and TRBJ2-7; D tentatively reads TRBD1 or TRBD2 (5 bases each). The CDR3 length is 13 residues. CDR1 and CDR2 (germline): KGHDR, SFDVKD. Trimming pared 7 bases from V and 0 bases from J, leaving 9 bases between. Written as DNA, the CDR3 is TGTGCCACCAGCGGGACCGACTCCTACGAGCAGTACTTC. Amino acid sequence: CATSGTDSYEQYF.

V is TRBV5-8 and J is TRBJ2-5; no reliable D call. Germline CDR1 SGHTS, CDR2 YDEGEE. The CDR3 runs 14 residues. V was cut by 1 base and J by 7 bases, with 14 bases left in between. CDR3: CASSLLLQKGTQYF. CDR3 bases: TGTGCCAGCAGCTTGCTGCTGCAGAAAGGGACCCAGTACTTC. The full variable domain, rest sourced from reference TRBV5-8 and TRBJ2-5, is EAGVTQSPTHLIKTRGQQATLRCSPISGHTSVYWYQQALGLGLQFLLWYDEGEERNRGNFPPRFSGRQFPNYSSELNVNALELEDSALYLCASSLLLQKGTQYFGPGTRLLVL.

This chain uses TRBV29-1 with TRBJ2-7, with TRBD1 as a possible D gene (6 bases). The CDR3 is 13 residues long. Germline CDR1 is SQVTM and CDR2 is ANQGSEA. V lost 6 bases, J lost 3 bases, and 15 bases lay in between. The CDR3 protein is CSVVGQRFYEQYF. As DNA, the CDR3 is TGCAGCGTCGTGGGACAAAGGTTCTACGAGCAGTACTTC.

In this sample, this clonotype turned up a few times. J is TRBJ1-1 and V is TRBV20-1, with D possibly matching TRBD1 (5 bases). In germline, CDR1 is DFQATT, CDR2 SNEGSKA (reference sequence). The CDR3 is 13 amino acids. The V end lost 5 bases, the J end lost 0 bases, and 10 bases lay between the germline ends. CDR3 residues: CSARGAVNTEAFF. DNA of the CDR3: TGCAGTGCTCGAGGGGCAGTGAACACTGAAGCTTTCTTT.

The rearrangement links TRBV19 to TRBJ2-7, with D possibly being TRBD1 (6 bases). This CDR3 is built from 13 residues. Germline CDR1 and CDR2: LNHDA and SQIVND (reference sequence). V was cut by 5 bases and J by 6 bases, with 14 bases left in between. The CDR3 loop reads CASSVDSEGEQYF. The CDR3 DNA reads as TGTGCCAGTAGTGTGGACAGTGAAGGCGAGCAGTACTTC.

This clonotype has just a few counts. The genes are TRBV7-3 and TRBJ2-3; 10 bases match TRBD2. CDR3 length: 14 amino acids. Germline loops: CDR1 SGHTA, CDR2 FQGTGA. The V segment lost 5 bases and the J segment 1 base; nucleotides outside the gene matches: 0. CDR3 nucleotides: TGTGCCAGCAGCGGGACTAGCGGCACAGATACGCAGTATTTT. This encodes CASSGTSGTDTQYF.

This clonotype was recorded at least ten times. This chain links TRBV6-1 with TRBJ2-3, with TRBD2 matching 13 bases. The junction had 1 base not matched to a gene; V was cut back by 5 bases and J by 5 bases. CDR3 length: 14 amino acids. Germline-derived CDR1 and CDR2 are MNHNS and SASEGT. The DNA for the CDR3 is TGTGCCAGCAGTCGACTAGCGGGGGGAGATACGCAGTATTTT. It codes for CASSRLAGGDTQYF.

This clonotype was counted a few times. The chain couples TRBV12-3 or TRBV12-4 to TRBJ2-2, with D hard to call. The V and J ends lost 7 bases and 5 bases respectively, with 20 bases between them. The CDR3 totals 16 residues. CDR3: CASTLQPSFGTGELFF. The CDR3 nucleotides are TGTGCCAGCACCCTTCAGCCGTCTTTCGGGACCGGGGAGCTGTTTTTT.